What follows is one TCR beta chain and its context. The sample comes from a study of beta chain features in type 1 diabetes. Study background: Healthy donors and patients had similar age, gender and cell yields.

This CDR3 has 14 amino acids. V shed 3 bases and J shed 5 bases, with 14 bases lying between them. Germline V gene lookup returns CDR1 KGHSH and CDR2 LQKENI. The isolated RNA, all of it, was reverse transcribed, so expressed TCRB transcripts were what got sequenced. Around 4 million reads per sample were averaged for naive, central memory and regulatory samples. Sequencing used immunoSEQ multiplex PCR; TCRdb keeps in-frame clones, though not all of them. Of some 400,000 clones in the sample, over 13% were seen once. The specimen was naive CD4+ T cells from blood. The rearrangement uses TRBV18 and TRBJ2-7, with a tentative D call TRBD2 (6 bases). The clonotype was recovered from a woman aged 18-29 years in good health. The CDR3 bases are TGTGCCAGCTCACCGACTAGTTTGCCGCACGAGCAGTACTTC. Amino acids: CASSPTSLPHEQYF.